This T cell receptor beta chain was found in a study of T cells in Graves' hyperthyroidism and ophthalmopathy (dated by TCRdb to about 2019). Regarding the study in general: Peripheral blood samples were taken at the time of initial diagnosis, prior to any treatment. A discovery cohort of about a hundred patients, about 44 with Graves' ophthalmopathy and approximately 60 with stable Graves' hyperthyroidism, was used to find distinguishing TCR V-J signatures. Whether ophthalmopathy could be predicted prospectively was tested in an independent validation cohort made up of 18 to 20 hyperthyroidism patients plus 17 patients who later progressed to ophthalmopathy. The roughly 91 discovery patients were randomly split 7:3 into training and test sets. In addition, the study compared T-cell repertoires in thyroid tissue and in blood from six Graves' hyperthyroidism patients. After sampling, hyperthyroidism patients received methimazole starting at 30 mg daily, and ophthalmopathy patients received high-dose intravenous methylprednisolone. The paper reports TCR Vbeta CDR3 sequencing of 140 or so peripheral blood samples: approximately 41 ophthalmopathy, about 75 hyperthyroidism and around 17 progressor patients.

Overall study results and their limits: Blood samples also contained most of the expanded thyroid clonotypes (frequency above 0.001), which suggests that blood repertoires may reflect thyroid immune responses. During validation, the model predicted progression to ophthalmopathy a median of about 6.3 months ahead of onset, with around 70% sensitivity and less than 85% specificity. A 13 V-J signature model separated ophthalmopathy from stable hyperthyroidism, with just over 85% sensitivity and about 81% specificity in cross-validation and 80%/75% in testing. Sample size was not statistically predetermined, and investigators were not blinded to group allocation.

TCR beta CDR3 regions were amplified from RNA transcripts. The first round of RT-PCR for the TCR CDR3 was performed with the HTBI primer set and the Qiagen OneStep RT-PCR kit. Libraries were constructed in a second round of multiplex PCR, after which size selection and purification were carried out. Sequencing of the libraries was done on an Illumina HiSeq2000 using paired-end 100 bp reads. The original methods were these. SOAPnuke was used to process the raw data, removing reads that contained adapters or uncalled bases, had a mean Phred below 15, or lacked an exact match to the constant primer or identifier. High-quality paired reads were merged with COPE v1.2.5, and unique nucleotide sequences were defined as clonotypes. MiTCR v1.1 was used to align the clonotypes against IMGT TRBV, TRBD and TRBJ reference segments. Only V-J combinations with frequency above 0.0001, covering 99% to 99.2% of repertoires, were analysed. The TCS score was defined as the ratio of F50 (clonal expansion) to E x V (chaos), calculated using BLOSUM62-based TCRdist between CDR3 peptides within each V-J. Welch's t-statistics and random forest reduced approximately 520 V-J features to 13, which were used in a naive Bayes classifier (R e1071). The raw public data were reprocessed by TCRdb itself: fastp quality trimming at Q25, MiXCR clonotype calling, in-frame beta chains only. Entries that share a CDR3 protein sequence are merged under the most common genes and DNA. Here the V and J calls rest on TCRdb's processing, not on the authors' analysis. The sample profile shows 250,000 to 300,000 distinct CDR3 sequences; 14% to 15% of them were found once. About 14% of the sample comes from the top ten.

The hyperthyroidism patients were between 18 and 65 years old and newly diagnosed, with a disease duration of less than 2 months. Exclusion was applied to patients with uncontrolled infections, other autoimmune diseases, pregnancy or lactation. Diagnoses were established on the basis of clinical symptoms, serum thyroxine and TRAb, thyroid ultrasound, and orbital computed tomography. Blood from progressor patients was collected at the time of first diagnosis with hyperthyroidism, before any ophthalmopathy symptoms had appeared. PBMCs were isolated from roughly 10 ml of fresh peripheral blood by Ficoll-Paque density gradient centrifugation. Progressor patients were initially diagnosed with Graves' hyperthyroidism and developed ophthalmopathy during follow-up. Total RNA was extracted with Trizol reagent, and quality was checked on an Agilent 2100 Bioanalyzer. This clonotype was recorded a few times. Its antigen is currently not known. No quality values exist for individual bases; no much larger clone is one base distant.

This TCR was recovered from a woman in her thirties or forties with Graves' hyperthyroidism that later progressed to Graves' ophthalmopathy. Sequencing input: blood.

Here the CDR3 is given as CSCSGQYNEQFF. The DNA sequence is given as TGCAGTTGTAGCGGGCAATACAATGAGCAGTTCTTC. The V and J segments used are TRBV20-1 and TRBJ2-1; 7 central nucleotides agree with TRBD2. CDR1 and CDR2 are read off the germline V gene (reference sequence) as DFQATT and SNEGSKA. Measured from the cysteine to the phenylalanine, the CDR3 is 12 residues long. Only the CDR3 part of the read is kept: 36 bases, read in frame from the first base. Trimming accounts for 8 bases at V and 4 bases at J, while the number of junction bases matched to no gene is 5.